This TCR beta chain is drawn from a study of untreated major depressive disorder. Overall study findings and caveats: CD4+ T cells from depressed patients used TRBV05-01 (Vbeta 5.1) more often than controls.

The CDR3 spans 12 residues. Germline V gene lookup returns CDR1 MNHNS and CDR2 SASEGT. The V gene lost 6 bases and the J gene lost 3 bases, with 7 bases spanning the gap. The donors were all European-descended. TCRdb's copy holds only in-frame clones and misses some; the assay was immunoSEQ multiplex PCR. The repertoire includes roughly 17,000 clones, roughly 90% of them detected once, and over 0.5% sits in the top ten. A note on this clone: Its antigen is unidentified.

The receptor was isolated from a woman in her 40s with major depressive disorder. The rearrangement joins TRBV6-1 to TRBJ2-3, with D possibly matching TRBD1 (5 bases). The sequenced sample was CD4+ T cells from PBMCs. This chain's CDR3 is CASSGQTDTQYF. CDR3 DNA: TGTGCCAGCAGCGGACAAACAGATACGCAGTATTTT.